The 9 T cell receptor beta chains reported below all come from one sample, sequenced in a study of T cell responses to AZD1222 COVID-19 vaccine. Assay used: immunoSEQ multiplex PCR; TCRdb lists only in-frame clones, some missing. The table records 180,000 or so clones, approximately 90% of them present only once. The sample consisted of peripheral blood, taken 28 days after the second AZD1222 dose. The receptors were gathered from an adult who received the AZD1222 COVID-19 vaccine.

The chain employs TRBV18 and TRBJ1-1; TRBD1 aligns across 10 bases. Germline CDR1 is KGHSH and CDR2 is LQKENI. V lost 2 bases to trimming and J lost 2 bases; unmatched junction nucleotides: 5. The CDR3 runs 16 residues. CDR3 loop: CASSPGDRGFNTEAFF. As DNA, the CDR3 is TGTGCCAGCTCACCAGGGGACAGGGGCTTCAACACTGAAGCTTTCTTT.

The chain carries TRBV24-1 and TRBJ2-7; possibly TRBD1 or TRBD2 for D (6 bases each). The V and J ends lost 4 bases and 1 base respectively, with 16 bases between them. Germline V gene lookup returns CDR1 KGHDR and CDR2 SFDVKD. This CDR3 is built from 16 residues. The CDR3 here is CATSDPRGAESYEQYF. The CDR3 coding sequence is TGTGCCACCAGTGACCCGAGGGGGGCCGAATCCTACGAGCAGTACTTC.

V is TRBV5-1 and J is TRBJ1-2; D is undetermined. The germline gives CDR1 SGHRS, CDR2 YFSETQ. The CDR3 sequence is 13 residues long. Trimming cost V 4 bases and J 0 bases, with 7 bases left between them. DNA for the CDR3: TGCGCCAGCAGCCCCCGATCTAACTATGGCTACACCTTC. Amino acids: CASSPRSNYGYTF. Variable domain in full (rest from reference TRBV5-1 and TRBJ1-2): KAGVTQTPRYLIKTRGQQVTLSCSPISGHRSVSWYQQTPGQGLQFLFEYFSETQRNKGNFPGRFSGRQFSNSRSEMNVSTLELGDSALYLCASSPRSNYGYTFGSGTRLTVV.

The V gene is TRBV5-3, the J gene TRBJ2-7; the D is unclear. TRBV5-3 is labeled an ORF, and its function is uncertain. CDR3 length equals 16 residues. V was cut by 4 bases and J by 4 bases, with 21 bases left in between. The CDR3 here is CARSTPRAVRWYEQYF. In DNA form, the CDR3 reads TGTGCCAGAAGCACCCCAAGGGCGGTGAGGTGGTACGAGCAGTACTTC.

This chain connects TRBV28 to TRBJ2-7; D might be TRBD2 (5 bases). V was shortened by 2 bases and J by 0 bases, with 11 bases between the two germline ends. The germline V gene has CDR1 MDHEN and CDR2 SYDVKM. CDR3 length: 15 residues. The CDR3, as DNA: TGTGCCAGCAGTTTAAGCGGCACAAGCTCCTACGAGCAGTACTTC. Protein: CASSLSGTSSYEQYF.

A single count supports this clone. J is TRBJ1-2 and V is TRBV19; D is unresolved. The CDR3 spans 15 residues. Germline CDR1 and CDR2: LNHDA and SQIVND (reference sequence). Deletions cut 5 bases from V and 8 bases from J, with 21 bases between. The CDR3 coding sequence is TGTGCCAGTAGTTTCCTCGGCGCGCCCCCGGGAGGCTACACCTTC. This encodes CASSFLGAPPGGYTF. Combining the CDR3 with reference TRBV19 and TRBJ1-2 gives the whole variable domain DGGITQSPKYLFRKEGQNVTLSCEQNLNHDAMYWYRQDPGQGLRLIYYSQIVNDFQKGDIAEGYSVSREKKESFPLTVTSAQKNPTAFYLCASSFLGAPPGGYTFGSGTRLTVV.

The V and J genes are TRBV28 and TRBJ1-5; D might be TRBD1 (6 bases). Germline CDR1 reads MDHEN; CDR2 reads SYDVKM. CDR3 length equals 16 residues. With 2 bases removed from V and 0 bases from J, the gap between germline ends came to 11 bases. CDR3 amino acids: CASSLTQGNSNQPQHF. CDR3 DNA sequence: TGTGCCAGCAGTTTAACACAGGGAAATAGCAATCAGCCCCAGCATTTT. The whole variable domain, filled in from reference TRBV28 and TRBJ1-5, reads DVKVTQSSRYLVKRTGEKVFLECVQDMDHENMFWYRQDPGLGLRLIYFSYDVKMKEKGDIPEGYSVSREKKERFSLILESASTNQTSMYLCASSLTQGNSNQPQHFGDGTRLSIL.

CDR3 bases: TGTGCCAGCAGTCCCCAGGAAAGACAGTCCACTGAAGCTTTCTTT. Amino acids: CASSPQERQSTEAFF. This rearrangement joins TRBV28 to TRBJ1-1; D is perhaps TRBD1 (5 bases). Deletions cut 5 bases from V and 4 bases from J, with 17 bases between. CDR1 is MDHEN, CDR2 SYDVKM, per germline. CDR3 length equals 15 residues.

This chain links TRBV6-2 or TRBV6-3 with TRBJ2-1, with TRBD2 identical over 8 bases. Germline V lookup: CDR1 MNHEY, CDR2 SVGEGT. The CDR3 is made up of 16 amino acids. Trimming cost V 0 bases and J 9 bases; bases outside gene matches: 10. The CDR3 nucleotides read TGTGCCAGCAGTTACTCGTCCAGCGGGAGTAGTATTGAGCAGTTCTTC. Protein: CASSYSSSGSSIEQFF.